A selection of T cell receptor beta chains follows, all from one sample in a study of blood T cell repertoires in COVID-19. Sequenced by immunoSEQ multiplex PCR; TCRdb stores in-frame clones only, minus some. The sample includes approximately 110,000 clones, about 83% seen only once; the top ten take roughly 5.4%. Sequenced input: peripheral blood. Source of these receptors: a human donor in a cohort sampled during active COVID-19. CDR3s include the opening cysteine and the closing phenylalanine or tryptophan. The order of the fields is J gene, V gene, CDR3 length, D gene, clone size, CDR3 DNA, CDR3 protein. The D gene is left open where the match is weak. Rows may omit the clone size; those that give it use once, few, many or a size class.

>TRBJ1-1|TRBV27|13|NA|NA
TGTGCCAGCAGGTTAACAAGGAACACTGAAGCTTTCTTT
CASRLTRNTEAFF
>TRBJ2-1|TRBV10-3|14|TRBD1|NA
TGTGCCATCAGTGAGCGGGACAGAACGAATGAGCAGTTCTTC
CAISERDRTNEQFF
>TRBJ2-6|TRBV15|17|NA|NA
TGTGCCACCAGCCGTCAGGGGCTCCGGTCTGGGGCCAACGTCCTGACTTTC
CATSRQGLRSGANVLTF
>TRBJ2-1|TRBV14|16|NA|few
TGTGCCAGCAGCCAAGGGTTCTGGAGCGAGGGCAATGAGCAGTTCTTC
CASSQGFWSEGNEQFF
>TRBJ1-6|TRBV5-4|14|NA|NA
TGTGCCAGCAGCTTGGGGGGGGACAATTCACCCCTCCACTTT
CASSLGGDNSPLHF
>TRBJ2-1|TRBV11-3|20|TRBD2|NA
TGTGCCAGCAGCTTAGATTGGGAGGCTAGCGGGAGGGCCGTGGCCGCTGAGCAGTTCTTC
CASSLDWEASGRAVAAEQFF
>TRBJ2-1|TRBV28|13|NA|NA
TGTGCCAGCAGTTTCCAGGGCTACAATGAGCAGTTCTTC
CASSFQGYNEQFF
>TRBJ2-7|TRBV4-3|18|TRBD2|NA
TGCGCCAGCAGCCAAGATGTTTTAGGACTAGCGTCCTCCTACGAGCAGTACTTC
CASSQDVLGLASSYEQYF
>TRBJ2-7|TRBV3-1/TRBV3-2|12|NA|NA
TGTGCCAGCAGCCAAGGTCGTGGCAAGCAGTACTTC
CASSQGRGKQYF
>TRBJ2-7|TRBV6-5|13|TRBD2|NA
TGTGCCGGGGAGACTAGCGGGAGATACGAGCAGTACTTC
CAGETSGRYEQYF
>TRBJ2-2|TRBV28|12|NA|NA
TGTGCCAGCAGTTTAACAGCCGGGGAGCTGTTTTTT
CASSLTAGELFF
>TRBJ2-5|TRBV2|13|TRBD2|NA
TGTGCCAGCAATTCAGCGGGGCAAGAGACCCAGTACTTC
CASNSAGQETQYF
>TRBJ2-7|TRBV29-1|11|NA|NA
TGCAGCGTGGCGACAGGCTACGAGCAGTACTTC
CSVATGYEQYF
>TRBJ2-7|TRBV28|17|NA|once
TGTGCCAGCAGTTTATTTTATAACATTGACAGGCCTAGGGTGCAGTACTTC
CASSLFYNIDRPRVQYF
>TRBJ2-7|TRBV14|15|TRBD1|NA
TGTGCCAGCAGCCAACCTGGGACAGTGTACTACGAGCAGTACTTC
CASSQPGTVYYEQYF
>TRBJ1-5|TRBV30|14|TRBD1|NA
TGTGCCTGGAGCCCGACAGGGGACGGACAGCCCCAGCATTTT
CAWSPTGDGQPQHF
>TRBJ2-7|TRBV9|13|NA|NA
TGTGCCAGCAGCTTAAGCGGCGCCTACGAGCAGTACTTC
CASSLSGAYEQYF
>TRBJ1-3|TRBV6-5|16|NA|NA
TGTGCCAGCAGTTGGGGAGGACACGAGACTGGAAACACCATATATTTT
CASSWGGHETGNTIYF
>TRBJ2-4|TRBV9|16|NA|NA
TGTGCCAGCAGCGGGACTCCCACCGAAGCCAAAAACATTCAGTACTTC
CASSGTPTEAKNIQYF
>TRBJ2-5|TRBV20-1|13|NA|NA
TGCAGTGCTAGTCGAGGGATGGGAGAGACCCAGTACTTC
CSASRGMGETQYF
>TRBJ2-7|TRBV28|13|TRBD2|NA
TGTGCCAGGCGTTCGCGGGAGTCGTCCGAGCAGTACTTC
CARRSRESSEQYF
>TRBJ1-4|TRBV7-9|14|TRBD1|NA
TGTGCCAGCAGCTTGGGACAGGGTGTTGAAAAACTGTTTTTT
CASSLGQGVEKLFF
>TRBJ2-1|TRBV7-2|15|TRBD2|NA
TGTGCCAGCAGCGGACGGACTAGCGGGTACAATGAGCAGTTCTTC
CASSGRTSGYNEQFF
>TRBJ1-1|TRBV6-6|13|TRBD1|NA
TGTGCCAGCAGTCGACAGGGGGGCACTGAAGCTTTCTTT
CASSRQGGTEAFF
>TRBJ2-5|TRBV4-3|17|TRBD2|NA
TGCGCCAGCAGCCCCCGAGCGGGAGCTGTTGGAGAAGAGACCCAGTACTTC
CASSPRAGAVGEETQYF
>TRBJ1-5|TRBV27|14|NA|NA
TGTGCCAGCGGCCCCAGGGGAACCAATCAGCCCCAGCATTTT
CASGPRGTNQPQHF
>TRBJ2-1|TRBV7-9|16|TRBD2|few
TGTGCCAGCAGCTTAATGAGCGGGAGGTCCTACAATGAGCAGTTCTTC
CASSLMSGRSYNEQFF
>TRBJ1-1|TRBV28|15|TRBD1|NA
TGTGCCAGCAGTTCCCCCGGGACAGCCAACACTGAAGCTTTCTTT
CASSSPGTANTEAFF
>TRBJ2-1|TRBV5-1|17|TRBD2|NA
TGCGCCAGCAGCTGGGGGTCATTAGCGGGAGGAGGCAATGAGCAGTTCTTC
CASSWGSLAGGGNEQFF
>TRBJ2-7|TRBV5-1|16|NA|NA
TGCGCCAGCAGATGGGCTAGCGATCCAAGCTCCTACGAGCAGTACTTC
CASRWASDPSSYEQYF
>TRBJ1-1|TRBV6-5|14|TRBD1|NA
TGTGCCAGCAGAGGGGGAACAGGGGGGACTGAAGCTTTCTTT
CASRGGTGGTEAFF
>TRBJ2-6|TRBV25-1|16|TRBD1|NA
TGTGCCAGCATGGGACAGCGGACCTCTGGGGCCAACGTCCTGACTTTC
CASMGQRTSGANVLTF
>TRBJ2-7|TRBV15|15|TRBD2|NA
TGTGCCACCAGCAGATCTAGCGGGAGCCACTACGAGCAGTACTTC
CATSRSSGSHYEQYF
>TRBJ2-3|TRBV10-3|18|TRBD2|NA
TGTGCCATCAGTGCTAGACTAGCGGGAGAGAGTAGCACAGATACGCAGTATTTT
CAISARLAGESSTDTQYF
>TRBJ2-5|TRBV7-3|15|TRBD1|NA
TGTGCCAGCAGCCCAACTCCGACAGGGGGAGAGACCCAGTACTTC
CASSPTPTGGETQYF
>TRBJ1-2|TRBV2|16|NA|NA
TGTGCCAGCAGTGAACAGCACAGACTAGCTAACTATGGCTACACCTTC
CASSEQHRLANYGYTF
>TRBJ2-5|TRBV7-2|16|TRBD1|NA
TGTGCCAGCAGCCCCTTCAAGGGACAGGTAGGAGAGACCCAGTACTTC
CASSPFKGQVGETQYF
>TRBJ2-7|TRBV4-1|13|NA|NA
TGCGCCAGCAGCCAATCCGGGGCCTACGAGCAGTACTTC
CASSQSGAYEQYF
>TRBJ2-3|TRBV18|15|TRBD1|NA
TGTGCCAGCTCACCAGGACAGGGTTATGGAGATACGCAGTATTTT
CASSPGQGYGDTQYF
>TRBJ2-3|TRBV27|16|TRBD1|NA
TGTGCCAGCAGTTTTTTCGGACAGGGGGGCACAGATACGCAGTATTTT
CASSFFGQGGTDTQYF
>TRBJ1-4|TRBV6-5|12|NA|once
TGTGCCAGCAATCCAGTGCCCGAAAAACTGTTTTTT
CASNPVPEKLFF
>TRBJ2-5|TRBV5-1|13|NA|NA
TGCGCCAGCAGCTTGCTTGCGGAAGAGACCCAGTACTTC
CASSLLAEETQYF
>TRBJ2-6|TRBV7-3|17|NA|NA
TGTGCCAGCAGCAAGGACAGAGAGCTCTCTGGGGCCAACGTCCTGACTTTC
CASSKDRELSGANVLTF
>TRBJ1-1|TRBV5-1|11|NA|NA
TGCGCCAGCCTCTTCTTCACTGAAGCTTTCTTT
CASLFFTEAFF
>TRBJ2-1|TRBV14|15|NA|NA
TGTGCCAGCAGCCCGGACAGCTCATTCTACAATGAGCAGTTCTTC
CASSPDSSFYNEQFF
>TRBJ1-4|TRBV27|15|NA|NA
TGTGCCAGCAAACTTTTCACCACAACTAATGAAAAACTGTTTTTT
CASKLFTTTNEKLFF
>TRBJ2-7|TRBV7-2|12|NA|NA
TGTGCCAGCAGCTGGGACAACTACGAGCAGTACTTC
CASSWDNYEQYF
>TRBJ2-2|TRBV27|14|NA|NA
TGTGCCAGCAGTCCAGGACAAAACACCGGGGAGCTGTTTTTT
CASSPGQNTGELFF
>TRBJ2-1|TRBV28|14|NA|once
TGTGCCAGCACCGGAGGGACTGGGGTCAATGAGCAGTTCTTC
CASTGGTGVNEQFF
>TRBJ2-3|TRBV7-9|17|NA|NA
TGTGCCAGCAGCTTGGACGGGAGTACGAGGCTCACAGATACGCAGTATTTT
CASSLDGSTRLTDTQYF
>TRBJ2-4|TRBV27|16|NA|NA
TGTGCCAGTCTCCCCCGCCCTGTAACAGGGAAAAACATTCAGTACTTC
CASLPRPVTGKNIQYF
>TRBJ2-1|TRBV5-1|15|TRBD2|once
TGCGCCAGCGGGGCGAGGAGCGGGAGTGGGGATGAGCAGTTCTTC
CASGARSGSGDEQFF